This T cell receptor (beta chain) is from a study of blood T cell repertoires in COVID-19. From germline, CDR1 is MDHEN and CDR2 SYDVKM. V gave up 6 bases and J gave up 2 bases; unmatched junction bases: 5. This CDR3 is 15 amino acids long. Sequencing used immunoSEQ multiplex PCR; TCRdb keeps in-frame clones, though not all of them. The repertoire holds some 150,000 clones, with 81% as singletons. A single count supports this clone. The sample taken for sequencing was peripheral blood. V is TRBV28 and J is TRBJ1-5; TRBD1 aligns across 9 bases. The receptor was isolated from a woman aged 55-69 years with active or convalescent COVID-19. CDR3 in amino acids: CASREQGARNQPQHF. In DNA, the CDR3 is TGTGCCAGCAGGGAACAGGGGGCCCGCAATCAGCCCCAGCATTTT.